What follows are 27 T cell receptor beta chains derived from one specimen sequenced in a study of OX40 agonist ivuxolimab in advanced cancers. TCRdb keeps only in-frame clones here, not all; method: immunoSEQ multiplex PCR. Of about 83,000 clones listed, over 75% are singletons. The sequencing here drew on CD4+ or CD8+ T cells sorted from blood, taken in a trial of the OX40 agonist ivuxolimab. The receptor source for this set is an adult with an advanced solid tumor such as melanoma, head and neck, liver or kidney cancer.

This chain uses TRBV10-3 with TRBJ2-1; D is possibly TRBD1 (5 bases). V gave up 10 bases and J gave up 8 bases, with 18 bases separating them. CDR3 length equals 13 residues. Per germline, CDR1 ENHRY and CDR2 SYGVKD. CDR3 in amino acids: CATDNGPPHEQFF. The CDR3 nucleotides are TGTGCCACGGACAATGGGCCCCCCCATGAGCAGTTCTTC.

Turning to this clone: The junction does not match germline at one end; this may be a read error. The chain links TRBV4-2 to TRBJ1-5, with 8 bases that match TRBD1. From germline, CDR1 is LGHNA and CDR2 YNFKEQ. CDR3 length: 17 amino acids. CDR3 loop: CASSQDDRGLNNRPQHF. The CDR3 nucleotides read TGTGCCAGCAGCCAGGATGACAGGGGCTTGAACAATCGGCCCCAGCATTTT.

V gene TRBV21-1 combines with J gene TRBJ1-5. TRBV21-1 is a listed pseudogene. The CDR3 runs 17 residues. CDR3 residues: CASSRYGGLTSNQPQHF. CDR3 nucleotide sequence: TGTGCCAGCAGCAGATACGGGGGCCTTACTAGCAATCAGCCCCAGCATTTT.

CDR3 region: CASSLRQGGYEQYF. The DNA of the CDR3 is TGTGCCAGCAGCCTTAGACAGGGTGGTTACGAGCAGTACTTC. The J gene is TRBJ2-7, the V gene TRBV5-8, with 7 bases that match TRBD1. V dropped 4 bases and J dropped 4; count of bases not matched to a gene: 8. Germline V gene lookup returns CDR1 SGHTS and CDR2 YDEGEE. The CDR3 covers 14 residues.

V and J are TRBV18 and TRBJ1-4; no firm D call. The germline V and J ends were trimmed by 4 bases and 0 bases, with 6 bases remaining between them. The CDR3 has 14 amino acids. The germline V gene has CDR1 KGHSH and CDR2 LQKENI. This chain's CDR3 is CASSQLATNEKLFF. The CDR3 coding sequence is TGTGCCAGCTCACAGTTAGCAACTAATGAAAAACTGTTTTTT.

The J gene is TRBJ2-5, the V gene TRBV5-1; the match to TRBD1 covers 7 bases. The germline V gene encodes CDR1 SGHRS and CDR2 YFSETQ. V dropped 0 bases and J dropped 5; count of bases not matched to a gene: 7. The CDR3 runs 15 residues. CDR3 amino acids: CASSLGQGDLETQYF. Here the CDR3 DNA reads TGCGCCAGCAGCTTGGGACAGGGAGACCTGGAGACCCAGTACTTC.

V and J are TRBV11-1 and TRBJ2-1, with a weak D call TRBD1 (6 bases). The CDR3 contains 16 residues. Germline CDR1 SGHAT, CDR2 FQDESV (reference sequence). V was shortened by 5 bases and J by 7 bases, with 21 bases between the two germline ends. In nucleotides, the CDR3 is TGTGCCAGCAGCCCACCTCCTACCGGGGACAAAAATGAGCAGTTCTTC. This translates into CASSPPPTGDKNEQFF.

Here the CDR3 DNA reads TGTGCCAGCTCGTCAACGTTGCCTAGCGGGGTTTCTATCACAGATACGCAGTATTTT. Residues: CASSSTLPSGVSITDTQYF. The chain recombines TRBV18 with TRBJ2-3, with TRBD2 identical over 9 bases. The length of the CDR3 is 19 residues. The junction had 18 bases not matched to a gene; V was cut back by 6 bases and J by 2 bases. Germline V CDR1 and CDR2: KGHSH, LQKENI.

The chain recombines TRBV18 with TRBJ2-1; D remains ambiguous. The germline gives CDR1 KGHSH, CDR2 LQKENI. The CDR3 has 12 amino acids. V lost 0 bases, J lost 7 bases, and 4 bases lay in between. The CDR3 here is CASSPPVNEQFF. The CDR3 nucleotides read TGTGCCAGCTCACCACCGGTTAATGAGCAGTTCTTC.

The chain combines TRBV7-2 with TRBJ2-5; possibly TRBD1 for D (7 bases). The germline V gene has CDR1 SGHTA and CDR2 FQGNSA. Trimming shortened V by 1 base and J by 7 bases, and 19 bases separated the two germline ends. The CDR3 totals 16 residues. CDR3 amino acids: CASSLGNSWQGGTQYF. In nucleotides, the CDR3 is TGTGCCAGCAGCTTAGGCAACAGCTGGCAGGGGGGGACCCAGTACTTC.

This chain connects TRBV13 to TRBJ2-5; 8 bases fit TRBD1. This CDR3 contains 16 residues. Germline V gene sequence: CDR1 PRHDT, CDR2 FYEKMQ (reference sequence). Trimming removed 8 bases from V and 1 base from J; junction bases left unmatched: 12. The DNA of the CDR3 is TGTGCCAGCTTCTACCAGGGGGCGGGGCTCCAAGAGACCCAGTACTTC. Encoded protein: CASFYQGAGLQETQYF.

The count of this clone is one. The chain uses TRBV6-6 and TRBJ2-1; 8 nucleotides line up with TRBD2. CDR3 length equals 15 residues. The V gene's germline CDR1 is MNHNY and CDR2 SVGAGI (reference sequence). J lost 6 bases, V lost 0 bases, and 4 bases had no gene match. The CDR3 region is CASSYSIAGSNEQFF. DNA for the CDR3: TGTGCCAGCAGTTACTCGATAGCGGGGAGCAATGAGCAGTTCTTC.

CDR3 sequence (DNA): TGTGCCAGCAGCTTGGGAGGACAGAGCACAGATACGCAGTATTTT. This encodes CASSLGGQSTDTQYF. V and J are TRBV7-3 and TRBJ2-3; D may be TRBD1 or TRBD2 (6 bases each). Trimming removed 3 bases from V and 0 bases from J, with 10 bases in between. Germline values: CDR1 SGHTA, CDR2 FQGTGA. The CDR3 loop spans 15 amino acids.

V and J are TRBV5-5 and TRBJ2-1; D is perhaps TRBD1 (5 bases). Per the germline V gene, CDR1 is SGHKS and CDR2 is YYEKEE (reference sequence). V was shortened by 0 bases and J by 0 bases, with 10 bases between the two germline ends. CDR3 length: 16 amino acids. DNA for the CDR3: TGTGCCAGCAGCTTGGCCTGGGGCAGCTCCTACAATGAGCAGTTCTTC. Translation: CASSLAWGSSYNEQFF.

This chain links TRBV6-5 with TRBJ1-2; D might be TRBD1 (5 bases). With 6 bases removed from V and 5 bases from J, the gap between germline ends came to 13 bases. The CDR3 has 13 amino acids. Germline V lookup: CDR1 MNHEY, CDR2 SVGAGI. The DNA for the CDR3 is TGTGCCAGCAGGCCCGGGACGAATTATGGCTACACCTTC. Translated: CASRPGTNYGYTF.

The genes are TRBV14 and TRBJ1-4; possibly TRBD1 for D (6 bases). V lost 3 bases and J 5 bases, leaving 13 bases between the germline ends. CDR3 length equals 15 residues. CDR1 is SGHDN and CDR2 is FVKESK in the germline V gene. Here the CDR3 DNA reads TGTGCCAGCAGCCAGAACAGGGAGAGAAATGAAAAACTGTTTTTT. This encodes CASSQNRERNEKLFF.

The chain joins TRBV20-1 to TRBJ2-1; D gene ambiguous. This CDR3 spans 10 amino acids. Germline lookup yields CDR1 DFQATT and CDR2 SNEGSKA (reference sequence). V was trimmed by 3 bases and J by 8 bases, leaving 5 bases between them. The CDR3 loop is CSASSYEQFF. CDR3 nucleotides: TGCAGTGCTAGTAGTTATGAGCAGTTCTTC.

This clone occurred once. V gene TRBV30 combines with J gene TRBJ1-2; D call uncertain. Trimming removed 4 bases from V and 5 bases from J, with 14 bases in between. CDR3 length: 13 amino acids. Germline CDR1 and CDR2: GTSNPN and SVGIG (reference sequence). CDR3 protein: CAWTPDPAYGYTF. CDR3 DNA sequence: TGTGCCTGGACCCCCGATCCAGCATATGGCTACACCTTC.

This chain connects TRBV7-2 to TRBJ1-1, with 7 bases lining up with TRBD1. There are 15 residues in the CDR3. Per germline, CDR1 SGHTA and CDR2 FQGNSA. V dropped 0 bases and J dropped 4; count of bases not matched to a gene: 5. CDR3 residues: CASSLAGGSGTEAFF. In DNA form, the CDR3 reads TGTGCCAGCAGCTTAGCAGGGGGCTCGGGCACTGAAGCTTTCTTT.

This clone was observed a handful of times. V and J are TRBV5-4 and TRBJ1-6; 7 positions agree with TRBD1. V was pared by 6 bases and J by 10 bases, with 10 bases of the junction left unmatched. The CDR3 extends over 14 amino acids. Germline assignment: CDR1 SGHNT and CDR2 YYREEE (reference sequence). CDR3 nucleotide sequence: TGTGCCAGCACCTCAGGGGGAATTAACTCACCCCTCCACTTT. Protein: CASTSGGINSPLHF.

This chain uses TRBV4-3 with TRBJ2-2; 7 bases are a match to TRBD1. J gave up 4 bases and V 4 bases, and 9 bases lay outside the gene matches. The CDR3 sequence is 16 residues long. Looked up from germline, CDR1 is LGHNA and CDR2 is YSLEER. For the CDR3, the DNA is TGCGCCAGCAGCCGGGGACAGTGGATTGCCACCGGGGAGCTGTTTTTT. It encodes CASSRGQWIATGELFF.

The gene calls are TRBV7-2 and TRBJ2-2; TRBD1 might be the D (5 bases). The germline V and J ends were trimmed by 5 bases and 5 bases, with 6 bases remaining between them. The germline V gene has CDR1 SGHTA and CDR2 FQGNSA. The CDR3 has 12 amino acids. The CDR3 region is CASSRQTGELFF. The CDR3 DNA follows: TGTGCCAGCAGCCGACAGACCGGGGAGCTGTTTTTT. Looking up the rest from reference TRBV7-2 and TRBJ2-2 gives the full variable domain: GAGVSQSPSNKVTEKGKDVELRCDPISGHTALYWYRQSLGQGLEFLIYFQGNSAPDKSGLPSDRFSAERTGGSVSTLTIQRTQQEDSAVYLCASSRQTGELFFGEGSRLTVL.

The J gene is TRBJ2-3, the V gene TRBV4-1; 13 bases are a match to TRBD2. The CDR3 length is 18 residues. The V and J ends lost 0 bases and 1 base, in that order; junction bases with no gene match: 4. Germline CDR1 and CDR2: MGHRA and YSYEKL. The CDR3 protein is CASSQELAGGLRTDTQYF. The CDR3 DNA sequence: TGCGCCAGCAGCCAAGAACTAGCGGGGGGGCTGCGCACAGATACGCAGTATTTT.

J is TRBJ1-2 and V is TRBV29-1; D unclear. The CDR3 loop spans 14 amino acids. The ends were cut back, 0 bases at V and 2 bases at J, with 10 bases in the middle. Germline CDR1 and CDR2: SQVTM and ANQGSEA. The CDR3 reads CSVEDGGQNYGYTF. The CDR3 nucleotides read TGCAGCGTTGAAGACGGAGGCCAGAACTATGGCTACACCTTC. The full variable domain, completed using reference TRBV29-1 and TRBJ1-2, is SAVISQKPSRDICQRGTSLTIQCQVDSQVTMMFWYRQQPGQSLTLIATANQGSEATYESGFVIDKFPISRPNLTFSTLTVSNMSPEDSSIYLCSVEDGGQNYGYTFGSGTRLTVV.

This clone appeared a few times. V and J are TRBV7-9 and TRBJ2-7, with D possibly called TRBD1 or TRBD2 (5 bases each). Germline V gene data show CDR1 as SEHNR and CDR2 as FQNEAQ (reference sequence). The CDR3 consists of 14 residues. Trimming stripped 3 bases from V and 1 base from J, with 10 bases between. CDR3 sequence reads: CASSFRDGSYEQYF. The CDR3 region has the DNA TGTGCCAGCAGCTTCCGGGACGGATCCTACGAGCAGTACTTC.

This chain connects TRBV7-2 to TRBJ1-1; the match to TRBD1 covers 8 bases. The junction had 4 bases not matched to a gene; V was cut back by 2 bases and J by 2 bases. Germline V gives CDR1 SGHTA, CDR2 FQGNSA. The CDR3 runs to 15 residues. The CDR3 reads CASSLRTGTNTEAFF. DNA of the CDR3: TGTGCCAGCAGCTTACGGACAGGGACAAACACTGAAGCTTTCTTT.

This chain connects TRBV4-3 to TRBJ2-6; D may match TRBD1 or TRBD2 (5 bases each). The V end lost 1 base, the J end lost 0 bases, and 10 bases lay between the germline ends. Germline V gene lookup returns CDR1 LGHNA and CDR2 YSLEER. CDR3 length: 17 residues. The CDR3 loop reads CASSQGAGTSGANVLTF. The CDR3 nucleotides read TGCGCCAGCAGCCAAGGGGCCGGGACCTCTGGGGCCAACGTCCTGACTTTC.